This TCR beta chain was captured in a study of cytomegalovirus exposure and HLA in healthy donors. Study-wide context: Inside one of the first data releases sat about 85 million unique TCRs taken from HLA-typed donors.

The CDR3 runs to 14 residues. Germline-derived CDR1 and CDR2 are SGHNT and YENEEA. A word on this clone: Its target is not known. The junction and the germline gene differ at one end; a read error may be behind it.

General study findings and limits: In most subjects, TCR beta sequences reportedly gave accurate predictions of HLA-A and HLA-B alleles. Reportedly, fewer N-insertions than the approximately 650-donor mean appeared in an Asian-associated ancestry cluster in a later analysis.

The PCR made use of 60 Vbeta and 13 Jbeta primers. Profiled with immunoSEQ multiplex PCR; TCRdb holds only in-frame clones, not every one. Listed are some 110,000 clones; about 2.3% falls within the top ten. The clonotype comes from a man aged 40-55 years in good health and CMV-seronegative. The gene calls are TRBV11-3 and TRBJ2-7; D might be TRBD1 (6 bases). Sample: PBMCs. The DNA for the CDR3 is TGTGCCAACAGCCGACCAGGGGTGGGCTACGAGCAGTACTTC. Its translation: CANSRPGVGYEQYF.